The 27 T cell receptor beta chains reported below all come from one sample, sequenced in a study of PD-L1 blockade in urothelial cancer. Assay: immunoSEQ multiplex PCR; the TCRdb copy retains only in-frame clones and omits some. The repertoire holds tens of thousands of clones, with around nine tenths as singletons. The source was PBMCs, collected around atezolizumab (anti-PD-L1) treatment. Every receptor here comes from a man aged 50 to 60 with urothelial cancer.

V usage is TRBV19 and J usage is TRBJ1-1, with 7 bases fitting TRBD1. The CDR3 covers 12 residues. The ends lost 5 bases at V and 6 bases at J; junction bases unmatched: 3. Germline CDR1 LNHDA, CDR2 SQIVND (reference sequence). The CDR3 coding sequence is TGTGCCAGTAGTCCAGGGACAGCTGAAGCTTTCTTT. Protein product: CASSPGTAEAFF.

This clone came up once. The rearrangement links TRBV6-5 to TRBJ2-2; D is possibly TRBD2 (5 bases). The CDR3 length is 13 residues. Germline CDR1 and CDR2: MNHEY and SVGAGI. V dropped 10 bases and J dropped 3 bases, with 12 bases sitting between them. CDR3 amino acids: CAIAGGYTGELFF. The CDR3 coding sequence is TGTGCCATCGCGGGCGGTTACACCGGGGAGCTGTTTTTT.

V gene TRBV29-1 combines with J gene TRBJ2-3, with TRBD1 identical over 9 bases. This CDR3 has 13 residues. V lost 2 bases, J lost 4 bases, and 1 base stayed unmatched. From germline, CDR1 is SQVTM and CDR2 ANQGSEA. For the CDR3, the DNA is TGCAGCGTTGAAACAGGGGGCGCAGATACGCAGTATTTT. Translation gives CSVETGGADTQYF.

This clone showed up just once. This sequence joins TRBV7-2 and TRBJ2-3, with TRBD2 identical over 8 bases. The CDR3 length is 17 residues. Germline CDR1 is SGHTA and CDR2 is FQGNSA. The junction had 6 bases not matched to a gene; V was cut back by 1 base and J by 0 bases. CDR3 region: CASSLGLLAASTDTQYF. The CDR3 DNA reads as TGTGCCAGCAGCTTAGGTTTACTAGCGGCTAGCACAGATACGCAGTATTTT.

The chain couples TRBV5-6 to TRBJ2-5; the match to TRBD2 covers 8 bases. This CDR3 is built from 15 residues. Germline V gene sequence: CDR1 SGHDT, CDR2 YYEEEE. With V trimmed by 1 base and J by 2 bases, 4 bases remained unmatched. CDR3 sequence reads: CASSLIGRGQETQYF. The CDR3 DNA follows: TGTGCCAGCAGCTTGATCGGGAGGGGGCAAGAGACCCAGTACTTC.

This clone has just one count. This chain links TRBV7-6 with TRBJ2-1; 9 bases align to TRBD2. With 2 bases clipped from V and 2 bases from J, the junction kept 10 bases outside the gene matches. Germline V gene lookup returns CDR1 SGHVS and CDR2 FNYEAQ. There are 18 residues in the CDR3. CDR3 nucleotides: TGTGCCAGCAGCTTACCCCTAAGCGGGGGGCCCACCTACAATGAGCAGTTCTTC. Its translation: CASSLPLSGGPTYNEQFF.

This clone was detected a few times. This rearrangement joins TRBV30 to TRBJ1-2; TRBD1 is a possible D gene (6 bases). The length of the CDR3 is 13 residues. The germline V and J ends were trimmed by 0 bases and 7 bases, with 12 bases remaining between them. In germline, CDR1 is GTSNPN, CDR2 SVGIG (reference sequence). CDR3 bases: TGTGCCTGGAGTGTTATGGTCAGGGGTGGCTACACCTTC. Translation: CAWSVMVRGGYTF.

The rearrangement joins TRBV11-2 to TRBJ2-3, with D perhaps matching TRBD1 (5 bases). The CDR3 loop spans 14 amino acids. Per the germline V gene, CDR1 is SGHAT and CDR2 is FQNNGV. Trimming pared 1 base from V and 4 bases from J, leaving 9 bases between. CDR3 residues: CASSLGQGPDTQYF. DNA of the CDR3: TGTGCCAGCAGCTTAGGGCAGGGTCCAGATACGCAGTATTTT. The entire variable domain, with the rest obtained from reference TRBV11-2 and TRBJ2-3, is as follows: EAGVAQSPRYKIIEKRQSVAFWCNPISGHATLYWYQQILGQGPKLLIQFQNNGVVDDSQLPKDRFSAERLKGVDSTLKIQPAKLEDSAVYLCASSLGQGPDTQYFGPGTRLTVL.

The gene calls are TRBV5-1 and TRBJ2-1; TRBD1 agrees at 8 bases. The CDR3 is made up of 14 amino acids. The germline V gene has CDR1 SGHRS and CDR2 YFSETQ. V trimming: 2 bases; J trimming: 5 bases; junction bases outside the gene matches: 3. The CDR3 loop reads CASSFRTGNNEQFF. Written as DNA, the CDR3 is TGCGCCAGCAGCTTCCGGACAGGGAACAATGAGCAGTTCTTC.

V and J are TRBV6-1 and TRBJ1-1; D not certain. V was clipped by 7 bases and J by 0 bases, with 9 bases between them. The CDR3 runs to 13 residues. Germline loops: CDR1 MNHNS, CDR2 SASEGT. In nucleotides, the CDR3 is TGTGCCAGCACGCGGGTTATGAACACTGAAGCTTTCTTT. This sequence encodes CASTRVMNTEAFF.

This rearrangement joins TRBV6-5 to TRBJ2-7, with TRBD1 matching 12 bases. Germline assignment: CDR1 MNHEY and CDR2 SVGAGI. The trim removed 5 bases at V and 1 base at J, leaving 3 bases unmatched. This CDR3 spans 15 amino acids. The CDR3 DNA follows: TGTGCCAGCAGTCAGGGACAGGGGGCGTCCTACGAGCAGTACTTC. Translation: CASSQGQGASYEQYF.

V usage is TRBV5-1 and J usage is TRBJ1-1; weak D call: TRBD1 (5 bases). V was pared by 0 bases and J by 2 bases, with 8 bases between. The germline V gene encodes CDR1 SGHRS and CDR2 YFSETQ. The CDR3 has 14 residues. CDR3 sequence reads: CASSLGGFNTEAFF. The CDR3 DNA sequence: TGCGCCAGCAGCTTGGGGGGCTTCAACACTGAAGCTTTCTTT.

The V gene is TRBV11-2, the J gene TRBJ1-1; 9 nucleotides match TRBD1. This CDR3 comprises 14 residues. CDR1 is SGHAT and CDR2 is FQNNGV in the germline V gene. With V trimmed by 5 bases and J by 1 base, 2 bases remained unmatched. CDR3 protein: CASSLGQGNTEAFF. CDR3 DNA: TGTGCCAGCAGCCTGGGACAGGGGAACACTGAAGCTTTCTTT.

The rearrangement joins TRBV28 to TRBJ2-5; 12 bases are shared with TRBD1. Germline CDR1 reads MDHEN; CDR2 reads SYDVKM. Trimming cost V 2 bases and J 4 bases; bases outside gene matches: 2. The CDR3 covers 15 residues. The chain's CDR3 is CASSLPGQGAETQYF. As DNA, the CDR3 is TGTGCCAGCAGTTTACCGGGACAGGGGGCAGAGACCCAGTACTTC.

The chain employs TRBV5-1 and TRBJ2-2, with TRBD1 as a possible D gene (6 bases). From germline, CDR1 is SGHRS and CDR2 YFSETQ. Trimming removed 4 bases from V and 6 bases from J, with 16 bases in between. This CDR3 is 15 amino acids long. The CDR3 region has the DNA TGCGCCAGCAGCCCGGACAGTCGCAACGCCGGGGAGCTGTTTTTT. This sequence encodes CASSPDSRNAGELFF.

This clone was detected a few times. J is TRBJ1-5 and V is TRBV30, with unresolved D. V lost 0 bases, J lost 6 bases, and 15 bases lay in between. The CDR3 runs to 15 residues. Germline CDR1 is GTSNPN and CDR2 is SVGIG (reference sequence). CDR3 in amino acids: CAWSVRSAKGQPQHF. The DNA of the CDR3 is TGTGCCTGGAGTGTACGGAGTGCAAAAGGTCAGCCCCAGCATTTT.

The chain links TRBV28 to TRBJ1-4; 12 nucleotides line up with TRBD1. The J segment lost 2 bases and the V segment lost 3 bases, leaving 16 bases of the junction unmatched. Germline values: CDR1 MDHEN, CDR2 SYDVKM. The CDR3 has 21 residues. This CDR3 reads CASSFSGLGQGASGTNEKLFF. CDR3 in DNA: TGTGCCAGCAGTTTCTCGGGTCTGGGACAGGGGGCTTCGGGGACTAATGAAAAACTGTTTTTT.

This clone showed up just a few times. This sequence joins TRBV6-5 and TRBJ2-2; TRBD2 is a possible D gene (5 bases). This CDR3 is built from 15 residues. Germline V lookup: CDR1 MNHEY, CDR2 SVGAGI. Trimming took 2 bases from V and 5 from J, leaving 12 bases between them. The CDR3 sequence: CASSYTRGKTGELFF. In nucleotides, the CDR3 is TGTGCCAGCAGTTACACCCGGGGTAAAACCGGGGAGCTGTTTTTT.

This clone was seen only a few times. The V call is TRBV19, the J call TRBJ1-5; D is undetermined. The germline gives CDR1 LNHDA, CDR2 SQIVND (reference sequence). V gave up 2 bases and J gave up 1 base, with 9 bases separating them. CDR3 size: 15 residues. Here the CDR3 reads CASSIILQSNQPQHF. The DNA for the CDR3 is TGTGCCAGTAGTATAATTCTCCAGAGCAATCAGCCCCAGCATTTT. Using reference TRBV19 and TRBJ1-5 for the parts outside the CDR3, the full variable domain is DGGITQSPKYLFRKEGQNVTLSCEQNLNHDAMYWYRQDPGQGLRLIYYSQIVNDFQKGDIAEGYSVSREKKESFPLTVTSAQKNPTAFYLCASSIILQSNQPQHFGDGTRLSIL.

Note on this clone: Distinct nucleotide sequences in the sample also encode this CDR3. The gene calls are TRBV30 and TRBJ1-5; D may be TRBD1 (6 bases). V lost 0 bases and J lost 2, with 8 bases in between. Germline assignment: CDR1 GTSNPN and CDR2 SVGIG (reference sequence). The CDR3 is 14 amino acids. In nucleotides, the CDR3 is TGTGCCTGGAGTGTAAAGGGGGGCAATCAGCCCCAGCATTTT. Amino acid sequence: CAWSVKGGNQPQHF.

The rearrangement links TRBV10-3 to TRBJ2-3; unclear D gene. The germline V and J ends were trimmed by 3 bases and 6 bases, with 7 bases remaining between them. CDR1 and CDR2 (germline): ENHRY, SYGVKD. This CDR3 contains 12 residues. CDR3 coding DNA: TGTGCCATCAGTGACGGGTTGGATACGCAGTATTTT. Its protein product is CAISDGLDTQYF.

The V and J genes are TRBV15 and TRBJ2-3; 10 nucleotides align to TRBD2. Germline CDR1 is LNHNV and CDR2 is YYDKDF (reference sequence). V trimming: 5 bases; J trimming: 2 bases; junction bases outside the gene matches: 4. CDR3 length equals 15 residues. CDR3 residues: CATSRTSGTTDTQYF. DNA of the CDR3: TGTGCCACCAGCCGGACTAGCGGTACCACAGATACGCAGTATTTT.

V is TRBV5-1 and J is TRBJ2-1; 11 bases map to TRBD1. Germline CDR1 is SGHRS and CDR2 is YFSETQ. The CDR3 spans 16 residues. The J segment lost 8 bases and the V segment lost 4 bases, leaving 11 bases of the junction unmatched. The CDR3 loop is CASSTIPGQGGYEQFF. The CDR3 DNA follows: TGCGCCAGCAGCACGATCCCGGGACAGGGGGGCTATGAGCAGTTCTTC. Drawing the rest from reference TRBV5-1 and TRBJ2-1, the complete variable domain is KAGVTQTPRYLIKTRGQQVTLSCSPISGHRSVSWYQQTPGQGLQFLFEYFSETQRNKGNFPGRFSGRQFSNSRSEMNVSTLELGDSALYLCASSTIPGQGGYEQFFGPGTRLTVL.

This clone has only one observation. The J gene is TRBJ2-7, the V gene TRBV6-5, with a possible D match to TRBD2 (6 bases). Germline loops: CDR1 MNHEY, CDR2 SVGAGI. The CDR3 has 16 residues. V lost 3 bases to trimming and J lost 3 bases, with 18 bases between them. The CDR3 loop reads CASSYGRQGLFYEQYF. In DNA, the CDR3 is TGTGCCAGCAGTTATGGGAGGCAGGGCCTTTTCTACGAGCAGTACTTC.

V usage is TRBV7-2 and J usage is TRBJ2-3; 7 bases agree with TRBD2. CDR1 and CDR2 from the germline V gene are SGHTA and FQGNSA. This CDR3 has 14 amino acids. Trimming took 1 base from V and 9 from J; bases not matched to a gene: 7. This CDR3 reads CASSLVSRGGTQYF. The CDR3 DNA reads TGTGCCAGCAGCTTAGTCTCACGGGGAGGGACGCAGTATTTT. The entire variable domain, with the rest obtained from reference TRBV7-2 and TRBJ2-3, is as follows: GAGVSQSPSNKVTEKGKDVELRCDPISGHTALYWYRQSLGQGLEFLIYFQGNSAPDKSGLPSDRFSAERTGGSVSTLTIQRTQQEDSAVYLCASSLVSRGGTQYFGPGTRLTVL.

In nucleotides, the CDR3 is TGCAGCGTTGAAGTCCAGGGATCCTACGAGCAGTACTTC. This codes for CSVEVQGSYEQYF. The chain joins TRBV29-1 to TRBJ2-7; perhaps TRBD1 as D (5 bases). This CDR3 contains 13 residues. With 1 base removed from V and 1 base from J, the gap between germline ends came to 8 bases. CDR1 is SQVTM, CDR2 ANQGSEA, per germline.

The chain employs TRBV7-9 and TRBJ2-3; 12 nucleotides match TRBD2. The V segment lost 8 bases and the J segment 5 bases; nucleotides outside the gene matches: 2. CDR3 length: 13 amino acids. Germline-derived CDR1 and CDR2 are SEHNR and FQNEAQ (reference sequence). CDR3 amino acids: CASETSGGDTQYF. DNA for the CDR3: TGTGCCAGCGAGACTAGCGGGGGAGATACGCAGTATTTT.